A single sample is the source of the 21 T cell receptor beta chains below, sequenced in a study of blood T cells in healthy people across ages. A second about 7 to 12 cycle PCR used barcoded and J-beta primers. TCRdb re-derived calls from the 5' RACE reads in MiXCR, one entry per CDR3 protein. Among over 750,000 distinct CDR3 sequences, roughly 25% were seen once, and the ten largest hold 9.4%. A further study also used this sample, focusing on T cells of mothers and their children.

Sequencing was done on a sample of blood. The receptors here all came from a boy aged 5-17 years in good health.

This clonotype was detected a few times. V and J are TRBV7-9 and TRBJ2-7; 7 nucleotides agree with TRBD2. The CDR3 consists of 15 residues. Trimming at V came to 8 bases and at J to 4 bases, leaving 14 bases not matched to a gene. Germline assignment: CDR1 SEHNR and CDR2 FQNEAQ (reference sequence). The CDR3: CASSPGGPRSYEQYF. The CDR3, as DNA: TGTGCCAGCTCTCCGGGGGGTCCTCGATCGTACGAGCAGTACTTC.

V gene TRBV28 combines with J gene TRBJ2-4, with D perhaps TRBD2 (7 bases). V lost 1 base and J 5 bases, leaving 15 bases between the germline ends. The CDR3 sequence is 16 residues long. Germline CDR1 and CDR2: MDHEN and SYDVKM. CDR3 loop: CASSLYRGAEENIQYF. The CDR3 DNA reads as TGTGCCAGCAGTTTATATCGGGGGGCGGAAGAAAACATTCAGTACTTC.

The chain employs TRBV5-8 and TRBJ2-7; D is possibly TRBD1 (6 bases). The CDR3 has 16 amino acids. Germline V gives CDR1 SGHTS, CDR2 YDEGEE. V lost 7 bases and J 4 bases, leaving 24 bases between the germline ends. The CDR3 sequence: CASGIPGHLGGYEQYF. The CDR3 region has the DNA TGTGCCAGCGGGATTCCGGGACACCTTGGGGGATACGAGCAGTACTTC.

The table lists this clonotype with a few counts. The chain couples TRBV20-1 to TRBJ2-5, with D maybe TRBD2 (5 bases). Gene TRBJ2-7 matches the end of the DNA better, so the J call may be wrong. Germline values: CDR1 DFQATT, CDR2 SNEGSKA (reference sequence). CDR3 length: 15 amino acids. The CDR3 DNA reads as TGCAGTGCTAGAGATCTGAGGGAGATGATCTACGAGCAGTACTTC. It translates to CSARDLREMIYEQYF.

CDR3 loop: CASSLERAGDPGANVLTF. Written as DNA, the CDR3 is TGTGCCAGCAGCTTAGAGAGGGCAGGGGATCCTGGGGCCAACGTCCTGACTTTC. This chain joins TRBV7-8 and TRBJ2-6; a possible D gene is TRBD1 (6 bases). Trimming cost V 1 base and J 2 bases, with 15 bases left between them. Germline V gene lookup returns CDR1 SGHVS and CDR2 FQNEAQ. The CDR3 is made up of 18 amino acids.

The chain couples TRBV12-3 or TRBV12-4 to TRBJ2-5; D call uncertain. V lost 3 bases to trimming and J lost 5 bases, with 10 bases between them. The CDR3 extends over 13 amino acids. CDR3 sequence reads: CASSFATGETQYF. CDR3 DNA sequence: TGTGCCAGCAGTTTCGCAACCGGGGAGACCCAGTACTTC.

The chain couples TRBV7-9 to TRBJ2-7; 7 bases map to TRBD1. This CDR3 spans 16 amino acids. V lost 4 bases and J lost 3; bases outside the gene matches: 12. Germline V gives CDR1 SEHNR, CDR2 FQNEAQ (reference sequence). CDR3 in amino acids: CASSSSRDSLLYEQYF. CDR3 nucleotides: TGTGCCAGCAGCTCGAGCCGGGACAGCCTCCTCTACGAGCAGTACTTC.

This clonotype showed up just a few times. The CDR3 bases are TGTGCCAGCAGTTCTTGGGACAAGCCCGGGGAGCTGTTTTTT. Amino acids: CASSSWDKPGELFF. V and J are TRBV28 and TRBJ2-2, with D possibly being TRBD1 (6 bases). The CDR3 is 14 residues long. CDR1 and CDR2 from the germline V gene are MDHEN and SYDVKM. V shed 4 bases and J shed 6 bases, with 12 bases lying between them.

This clonotype was observed a handful of times. The junction departs from the called germline gene at one end, perhaps through a read error. This chain uses TRBV13 with TRBJ2-7, with TRBD1 as a possible D gene (6 bases). Germline CDR1 reads PRHDT; CDR2 reads FYEKMQ (reference sequence). The CDR3 runs 12 residues. In DNA, the CDR3 is TGTGCCAGCAGCTACGAGCGACAGGTTCTTCACTTC. Residues: CASSYERQVLHF.

The chain combines TRBV29-1 with TRBJ2-7; D is unresolved. The length of the CDR3 is 13 residues. Germline CDR1 SQVTM, CDR2 ANQGSEA. V was pared by 6 bases and J by 1 base, with 13 bases between. The chain's CDR3 is CSVTLLGSYEQYF. The CDR3 DNA reads as TGCAGCGTGACCCTACTGGGTTCCTACGAGCAGTACTTC.

The genes are TRBV5-6 and TRBJ2-3, with 10 nucleotides matching TRBD1. V trimming: 4 bases; J trimming: 2 bases; junction bases outside the gene matches: 4. CDR1 and CDR2 from the germline V gene are SGHDT and YYEEEE. The CDR3 covers 15 residues. For the CDR3, the DNA is TGTGCCAGCAGCGGAAGACAGGGGGCCACAGATACGCAGTATTTT. It encodes CASSGRQGATDTQYF.

This clonotype came up a few times. V is TRBV27 and J is TRBJ2-7, with 10 bases lining up with TRBD2. Germline V lookup: CDR1 MNHEY, CDR2 SMNVEV (reference sequence). The ends lost 7 bases at V and 4 bases at J; junction bases unmatched: 7. The CDR3 has 14 residues. The CDR3, as DNA: TGTGCCAGCAAGTCTAGCGGGGGTCCGTACGAGCAGTACTTC. Amino acids: CASKSSGGPYEQYF.

V usage is TRBV5-1 and J usage is TRBJ2-3, with 8 bases fitting TRBD2. Germline-derived CDR1 and CDR2 are SGHRS and YFSETQ. This CDR3 contains 13 residues. V lost 1 base and J lost 10; bases outside the gene matches: 5. CDR3 in amino acids: CASSLKLAGSQYF. In DNA form, the CDR3 reads TGCGCCAGCAGCTTGAAGCTAGCGGGTTCGCAGTATTTT. The complete variable domain, with remaining parts taken from reference TRBV5-1 and TRBJ2-3, reads KAGVTQTPRYLIKTRGQQVTLSCSPISGHRSVSWYQQTPGQGLQFLFEYFSETQRNKGNFPGRFSGRQFSNSRSEMNVSTLELGDSALYLCASSLKLAGSQYFGPGTRLTVL.

V usage is TRBV10-3 and J usage is TRBJ1-2, with D perhaps TRBD1 (5 bases). Germline V gene lookup returns CDR1 ENHRY and CDR2 SYGVKD. The CDR3 contains 12 residues. Trimming took off 11 bases at V and 4 bases at J, with 14 bases between the two ends. CDR3 coding DNA: TGTGCCGCTTCGTTTAGGGGCTATGGCTACACCTTC. It codes for CAASFRGYGYTF.

This clonotype was seen a few times. CDR3 coding DNA: TGTGCCAGCAGGGACTTGTCGAAGGAGACCCAGTACTTC. This encodes CASRDLSKETQYF. V and J are TRBV6-2 or TRBV6-3 and TRBJ2-5; a possible D gene is TRBD2 (5 bases). This CDR3 spans 13 amino acids. Looked up from germline, CDR1 is MNHEY and CDR2 is SVGEGT. Trimming took off 6 bases at V and 5 bases at J, with 13 bases between the two ends.

The rearrangement links TRBV3-1 to TRBJ1-1, with 8 bases aligning to TRBD1. CDR3 length: 15 residues. Germline lookup yields CDR1 LGHDT and CDR2 YNNKEL (reference sequence). Germline trimming cut 2 bases from V and 4 bases from J; bases unmatched to any gene: 6. The DNA of the CDR3 is TGTGCCAGCAGCCAACGACAGGGGAAAGGCACTGAAGCTTTCTTT. Residues: CASSQRQGKGTEAFF.

The gene calls are TRBV7-3 and TRBJ2-6; maybe TRBD1 (6 bases). V lost 5 bases, J lost 1 base, and 15 bases lay in between. CDR3 length: 17 amino acids. CDR1 is SGHTA and CDR2 is FQGTGA in the germline V gene. This CDR3 is CASSPRGPASGANVLTF. Written as DNA, the CDR3 is TGTGCCAGCAGCCCCAGGGGTCCAGCATCTGGGGCCAACGTCCTGACTTTC.

The rearrangement links TRBV29-1 to TRBJ2-5; 8 bases match TRBD2. The germline V gene has CDR1 SQVTM and CDR2 ANQGSEA. The CDR3 runs 15 residues. V shed 3 bases, J shed 0 bases, and the junction held 6 bases outside the gene matches. This CDR3 is CSVDGQRENQETQYF. CDR3 in DNA: TGCAGCGTTGATGGGCAGCGGGAGAACCAAGAGACCCAGTACTTC.

J is TRBJ2-4 and V is TRBV3-1, with D perhaps TRBD1 (5 bases). The CDR3 consists of 14 residues. Looked up from germline, CDR1 is LGHDT and CDR2 is YNNKEL (reference sequence). V was clipped by 0 bases and J by 6 bases, with 9 bases between them. CDR3 sequence: CASSQEGPTNIQYF. CDR3 bases: TGTGCCAGCAGCCAAGAGGGGCCTACAAACATTCAGTACTTC. The whole variable domain, filled in from reference TRBV3-1 and TRBJ2-4, reads DTAVSQTPKYLVTQMGNDKSIKCEQNLGHDTMYWYKQDSKKFLKIMFSYNNKELIINETVPNRFSPKSPDKAHLNLHINSLELGDSAVYFCASSQEGPTNIQYFGAGTRLSVL.

The chain recombines TRBV12-3 or TRBV12-4 with TRBJ1-2; D is uncertain. V lost 5 bases to trimming and J lost 4 bases, with 17 bases between them. The CDR3 runs to 15 residues. CDR3 amino acids: CASSDPGRKSYGYTF. The CDR3 bases are TGTGCCAGCAGTGACCCCGGCCGGAAATCCTATGGCTACACCTTC.

This clonotype was detected only a few times. This chain uses TRBV20-1 with TRBJ2-3; the D is unclear. Germline values: CDR1 DFQATT, CDR2 SNEGSKA (reference sequence). The CDR3 sequence is 15 residues long. Trimming took off 0 bases at V and 2 bases at J, with 12 bases between the two ends. The CDR3 region is CSARDYAASTDTQYF. CDR3 nucleotides: TGCAGTGCTAGAGATTATGCTGCGTCCACAGATACGCAGTATTTT.